The source of this T cell receptor beta chain is a study of spatial heterogeneity in lung cancer. Study-wide results and caveats: Counts that tracked tumor mutation counts were those of expanded intratumoral alpha and beta TCRs.

A single record per CDR3 protein comes from TCRdb applying MiXCR to the 5' RACE reads. The sample contains some 6,000 distinct CDR3 sequences, about 6.7% of which appear only once. V trimming: 1 base; J trimming: 1 base; junction bases outside the gene matches: 13. CDR3 size: 18 residues. Looked up from germline, CDR1 is DFQATT and CDR2 is SNEGSKA (reference sequence). Comments on this clonotype: Its antigen is as yet unknown.

The sample's time point: sample taken at primary tumor resection. No cell sorting; template was whole RNA from tumor, lung tissue or PBMC. V usage is TRBV20-1 and J usage is TRBJ2-3; 8 nucleotides align to TRBD2. Material: lung tumor tissue, obtained at surgery. This sequence originates from a male donor with early-stage non-small cell lung cancer. The CDR3 region is CSARGIVFSGKGTDTQYF. The CDR3 DNA reads TGCAGTGCTAGAGGGATCGTTTTTAGCGGGAAGGGCACAGATACGCAGTATTTT.